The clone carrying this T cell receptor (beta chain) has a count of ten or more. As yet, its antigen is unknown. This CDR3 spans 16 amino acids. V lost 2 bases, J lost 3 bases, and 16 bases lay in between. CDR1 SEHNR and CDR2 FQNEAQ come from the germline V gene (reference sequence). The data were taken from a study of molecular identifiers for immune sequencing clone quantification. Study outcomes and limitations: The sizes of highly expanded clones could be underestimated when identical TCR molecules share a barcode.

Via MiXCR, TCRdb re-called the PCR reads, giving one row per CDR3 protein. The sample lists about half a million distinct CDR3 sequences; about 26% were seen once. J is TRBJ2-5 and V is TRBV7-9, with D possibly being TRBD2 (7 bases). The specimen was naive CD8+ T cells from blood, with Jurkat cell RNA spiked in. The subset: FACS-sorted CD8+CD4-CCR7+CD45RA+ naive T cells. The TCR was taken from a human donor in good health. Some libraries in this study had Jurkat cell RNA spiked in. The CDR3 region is CASSLNAGAPKETQYF. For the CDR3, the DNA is TGTGCCAGCAGCTTAAACGCGGGGGCCCCCAAAGAGACCCAGTACTTC.